This TCR beta chain was recorded in a study of blood T cells in healthy people across ages. CDR1 SQVTM and CDR2 ANQGSEA come from the germline V gene. There are 12 residues in the CDR3. V shed 8 bases and J shed 5 bases, with 12 bases lying between them. Combining a sample-barcoded 5' primer with a J-beta primer mix, a second PCR ran for roughly 6 to 12 cycles. In TCRdb, the 5' RACE reads were re-called with MiXCR into one record per CDR3 protein. Among 910,000 or so distinct CDR3 sequences listed, just over 50% were seen once. Caucasian individuals from Russia who were healthy and aged about 6 to 95 acted as donors.

This sequence was found in a woman aged 55-69 years in good health. Source material: blood. V usage is TRBV29-1 and J usage is TRBJ1-4; D perhaps matches TRBD1 (6 bases). The CDR3 bases are TGCAGCTCCCAGGGGAACAATGAAAAACTGTTTTTT. It translates to CSSQGNNEKLFF.